A single T cell receptor beta chain is shown here with its context. It has no known antigen specificity. Within one base of it there is no much larger clone, and no base qualities were kept. This sample is drawn from a study of blood T cell repertoires in COVID-19 (dated by TCRdb to about 2020). Notes on the research overall: The collaborator samples originated in the United States, Italy and Spain and spanned the acute and convalescent phases of COVID-19. The sample metadata nearly always contained a de-identified subject ID, COVID-19 status, age in years and sex. Subjects who had been exposed to COVID-19, were actively infected with it, or had recovered from it provided the deeply sampled blood TCRbeta repertoires that made up the dataset. Where available, HLA class I and class II types were obtained from metadata supplied by the sample provider rather than from assay-based typing. The repertoires were made available in a free public database intended to serve as a resource for research on the immune response to SARS-CoV-2. The samples were drawn from two sources: the first 160 participants of the ongoing ImmuneRACE study, and some 1,300 subjects contributed by 6 global collaborators. The prospective study material was composed of cDNA or gDNA derived from T cells, B-cell-depleted T cells, or PBMCs.

Paper-wide results and their limitations: How much clinical and demographic metadata was included differed by source and by participant, and the metadata was provided uncurated.

In Seattle, one collaborating source enrolled patients while the infection was active and tracked those patients longitudinally over the course of disease. Whole blood was collected in K2EDTA tubes by collaborating institutions according to the institutions' own protocols. For TCRbeta analysis, collaborators shipped samples in one of three forms: frozen whole blood, isolated PBMCs, or DNA extracted from either of those sample types. The immunoSEQ Assay, a bias-controlled multiplex PCR, was used to amplify TCRbeta CDR3 regions from genomic DNA. As for how the authors treated the data: The number of nucleated cells in each sample was estimated from the amplification of reference gene primers within the assay. To quantify the absolute abundance of each unique TCRbeta CDR3 rearrangement, sequence reads were collapsed and filtered. For each sample, productive Simpson clonality was calculated as the square root of Simpson's diversity index across productive rearrangements. TCRdb took this table from immuneACCESS and kept in-frame rearrangements with V and J called. Such tables lack part of the clones; where checked against another copy, unresolved V genes explain under half of the gap, and the rest is unexplained. V, J and clone size were drawn from that table, and D and trimming were deduced from the DNA. This sample holds about 130,000 clones; 81% were observed only once. Of the sample, about a sixth falls within the top ten clones.

CDR1 and CDR2, looked up from the germline V gene, are SGHVS and FQNEAQ. Germline trimming: 2 bases from V, 4 bases from J; junction bases outside gene matches: 4. Measured from the cysteine to the phenylalanine, the CDR3 is 16 residues long. Of the read, only the CDR3 DNA is kept; its 48 bases are in frame from base 1. The sequenced material came from peripheral blood. The rearrangement combines TRBV7-8 with TRBJ2-1; 11 nucleotides in the junction match TRBD2. The sequence was obtained from a man younger than 40 with COVID-19, enrolled during active disease. The CDR3 here reads CASSLWGTSGYNEQFF. The nucleotides are TGTGCCAGCAGCTTATGGGGGACTAGCGGATACAATGAGCAGTTCTTC.